This T cell receptor beta chain was retrieved from a study of CD4 T cells in relation to SARS-CoV-2 and coronaviruses. J lost 0 bases, V lost 2 bases, and 10 bases had no gene match. The length of the CDR3 is 18 residues. CDR1 is KGHSH and CDR2 is LQKENI in the germline V gene. Clones were read by immunoSEQ multiplex PCR, and TCRdb kept only the in-frame ones, dropping some. The sample contains around 62,000 clones, less than 95% of which appear only once. Unexposed donor CD4+ T cells date from 2011-2018, before the COVID-19 pandemic. The V and J genes are TRBV18 and TRBJ2-7, with TRBD2 matching 10 bases. The sample was naive CD4+ T cells from PBMCs. Subset meaning: naive CD4+ T cells isolated by negative enrichment. The receptor's source is a human donor in good health. CDR3 bases: TGTGCCAGCTCACCAGGACTTAGGACTAGCGGCGGCTCCTACGAGCAGTACTTC. As protein: CASSPGLRTSGGSYEQYF.